This is a list of T cell receptor beta chains from one sample in a study of blood T cell repertoires in COVID-19. Only in-frame clones appear in the TCRdb table, and some are missing; sequencing was by immunoSEQ multiplex PCR. The table lists about 100,000 clones, 80% to 90% of them singletons, with approximately 5% in the top ten. The specimen sequenced was peripheral blood. These receptors originate from a human donor in a cohort sampled during active COVID-19. Each CDR3 is given with its conserved first and last residue. Each record gives: V gene, clone size, J gene, D gene, CDR3 DNA, CDR3 protein. A D gene is named only where the DNA matches it firmly. Only some rows state a clone size, as once, few, many or a class for expanded clones.

TRBV5-4	NA	TRBJ2-5	NA	TGTGCCAGCAGCACCCCCAGGGGCGCTGAGACCCAGTACTTC	CASSTPRGAETQYF
TRBV6-4	NA	TRBJ1-1	NA	TGTGCCAGCAGTGACTCGATAGGCGGGAACACTGAAGCTTTCTTT	CASSDSIGGNTEAFF
TRBV28	NA	TRBJ1-1	NA	TGTGCCAGCAGTTATACCGGGAGGGCCACTGAAGCTTTCTTT	CASSYTGRATEAFF
TRBV5-1	NA	TRBJ2-7	TRBD1	TGCGCCAGCAGCATTCTAACAGGGGGCGCGTCCTACGAGCAGTACTTC	CASSILTGGASYEQYF
TRBV28	NA	TRBJ1-6	NA	TGTGCCAGCAGTCCTCTTGGAAGGGGAACCCTAAATTCACCCCTCCACTTT	CASSPLGRGTLNSPLHF
TRBV7-2	NA	TRBJ2-3	TRBD2	TGTGCCAGCAGGGCTGGGGGGACTAGGTTCCCAGATACGCAGTATTTT	CASRAGGTRFPDTQYF
TRBV5-4	NA	TRBJ2-7	TRBD1	TGTGCCAGCAGCCCCCGGGACAGGGCCTCCTACGAGCAGTACTTC	CASSPRDRASYEQYF
TRBV14	NA	TRBJ2-2	NA	TGTGCCAGCAGCCCTTTGCGGGTGGTCGGGGAGCTGTTTTTT	CASSPLRVVGELFF
TRBV9	NA	TRBJ2-1	TRBD2	TGTGCCAGCAGCCCGCAAGCGGGAGGATACAATGAGCAGTTCTTC	CASSPQAGGYNEQFF
TRBV6-5	NA	TRBJ1-5	NA	TGTGCCAGCAGTTCCAGGGCCAGCAATCAGCCCCAGCATTTT	CASSSRASNQPQHF
TRBV5-1	NA	TRBJ2-5	TRBD2	TGCGCCAGCCGACTAGCGGGAGCCGAGACCCAGTACTTC	CASRLAGAETQYF
TRBV19	medium-sized	TRBJ2-7	TRBD1	TGTGCCAGTAGTCCGGACAGGGCCCACTACGAGCAGTACTTC	CASSPDRAHYEQYF
TRBV7-9	NA	TRBJ2-5	NA	TGTGCCAGCAGCTTATTCCCCCTAGCAGCGCAAGAGACCCAGTACTTC	CASSLFPLAAQETQYF
TRBV7-2	NA	TRBJ2-2	NA	TGTGCCAGCAGCTCTGGCAGGGCACGGAACACCGGGGAGCTGTTTTTT	CASSSGRARNTGELFF
TRBV11-1	NA	TRBJ2-7	NA	TGTGCCAGCAGCTTAGGGCTGGGGGCAGGGCTGAACGAGCAGTACTTC	CASSLGLGAGLNEQYF
TRBV28	NA	TRBJ2-7	TRBD1	TGTGCCAGCAGCAAACTGGACAGGGAATTCCTCTCCTACGAGCAGTACTTC	CASSKLDREFLSYEQYF
TRBV28	NA	TRBJ2-2	NA	TGTGCCAGCAGTTTCAGCGGAGCCACCGGGGAGCTGTTTTTT	CASSFSGATGELFF
TRBV12-3/TRBV12-4	NA	TRBJ1-1	NA	TGTGCCAGCAGTTTGCAGGGGCGCACTGAAGCTTTCTTT	CASSLQGRTEAFF
TRBV5-4	NA	TRBJ1-4	TRBD1	TGTGCCAGCAGCTCTTGGACAGGGTTGTCGGAAAAACTGTTTTTT	CASSSWTGLSEKLFF
TRBV19	NA	TRBJ2-3	TRBD1	TGTGCCAGTAACAGGGGAAGGGTCGATACGCAGTATTTT	CASNRGRVDTQYF
TRBV24-1	NA	TRBJ2-1	TRBD2	TGTGCCACCAGTGACTCCACTAGCGGGAGATGGAATGAGCAGTTCTTC	CATSDSTSGRWNEQFF
TRBV4-1	NA	TRBJ2-1	TRBD2	TGCGCCAGCAGCCGGATGGGACTAGCGCCGGGTCCACTAAAACACAATGAGCAGTTCTTC	CASSRMGLAPGPLKHNEQFF
TRBV5-1	NA	TRBJ2-1	TRBD2	TGCGCCAGCAGCCATAGCGGGAGGCCCTACAATGAGCAGTTCTTC	CASSHSGRPYNEQFF
TRBV30	NA	TRBJ2-5	TRBD2	TGTGCCTGGAGTGTGGGACTAGCGGGGGCCCGCGAGACCCAGTACTTC	CAWSVGLAGARETQYF
TRBV5-1	NA	TRBJ2-1	TRBD2	TGCGCCAGCAGCTTGTCTAGCGGGAGAACCTACAATGAGCAGTTCTTC	CASSLSSGRTYNEQFF
TRBV18	once	TRBJ2-3	TRBD2	TGTGCCAGCTCACCAGTCGGGAGGATAGATACGCAGTATTTT	CASSPVGRIDTQYF
TRBV4-3	NA	TRBJ1-1	NA	TGCGCCAGCAGCCAAGATCTTCGGACAGAAAACACTGAAGCTTTCTTT	CASSQDLRTENTEAFF
TRBV5-6	NA	TRBJ2-7	NA	TGTGCCAGCAGCTTGGATGTGGGGGGAAGGGTCTTC	CASSLDVGGRVF
TRBV9	NA	TRBJ2-3	NA	TGTGCCAGCAGCGTATCTGTTCCGGATACGCAGTATTTT	CASSVSVPDTQYF
TRBV4-2	NA	TRBJ1-5	TRBD1	TGTGCCAGCAGCCGATCTGGGACAGTAGCCAATCAGCCCCAGCATTTT	CASSRSGTVANQPQHF